The next 13 T cell receptor beta chains were all read from a single sample in a study of T cells in Graves' hyperthyroidism and ophthalmopathy. RNA transcripts yielded amplified TCR beta CDR3 regions. First-round RT-PCR with HTBI primers amplified the TCR CDR3 region. TCRdb ran MiXCR on the multiplex PCR reads and lists one entry per CDR3 protein. Altogether approximately 640,000 distinct CDR3 sequences are present, roughly 16% being singletons, with the ten largest covering around 3.9%. The sample was blood. The origin of the receptors is a woman in her 30s with Graves' hyperthyroidism.

This chain links TRBV9 with TRBJ2-1; D is ambiguous. Per germline, CDR1 SGDLS and CDR2 YYNGEE. V was clipped by 0 bases and J by 4 bases, with 11 bases between them. CDR3 length: 15 residues. The CDR3 sequence: CASSVASIKYNEQFF. CDR3 coding DNA: TGTGCCAGCAGCGTAGCTAGTATAAAGTACAATGAGCAGTTCTTC.

A few counts support this clonotype. The V and J genes are TRBV20-1 and TRBJ1-5; 9 bases agree with TRBD1. The CDR3 sequence is 17 residues long. Germline V gene sequence: CDR1 DFQATT, CDR2 SNEGSKA (reference sequence). J lost 2 bases, V lost 6 bases, and 14 bases had no gene match. The CDR3 loop reads CSANRDRDQVGNQPQHF. As DNA, the CDR3 is TGCAGTGCCAACCGGGACAGGGATCAAGTTGGCAATCAGCCCCAGCATTTT.

The chain couples TRBV28 to TRBJ1-2; D is perhaps TRBD1 (5 bases). Germline lookup yields CDR1 MDHEN and CDR2 SYDVKM. Between the trimmed V and J ends, which lost 3 bases and 8 bases, there was a span of 16 bases. This CDR3 region has 14 residues. Written as DNA, the CDR3 is TGTGCCAGCAGTTTCGGGACCGCTTTTGGGGGCTACACCTTC. Translation gives CASSFGTAFGGYTF.

This clonotype was seen many times. The chain couples TRBV28 to TRBJ1-1; TRBD1 agrees at 8 bases. The CDR3 has 14 residues. V shed 6 bases, J shed 4 bases, and the junction held 7 bases outside the gene matches. The germline gives CDR1 MDHEN, CDR2 SYDVKM. Here the CDR3 reads CASRPNRGITEAFF. The DNA of the CDR3 is TGTGCCAGCAGACCAAACAGGGGGATCACTGAAGCTTTCTTT.

This clonotype has just a few counts. This rearrangement joins TRBV5-6 to TRBJ2-7; the match to TRBD1 covers 9 bases. Germline values: CDR1 SGHDT, CDR2 YYEEEE. Unmatched junction bases numbered 8, after V lost 1 base and J lost 0 bases. This CDR3 is built from 17 residues. CDR3 residues: CASSLIGQGTYSYEQYF. In nucleotides, the CDR3 is TGTGCCAGCAGCTTGATCGGACAGGGGACGTACTCCTACGAGCAGTACTTC.

This clonotype was seen repeatedly, ten times or more. The chain recombines TRBV28 with TRBJ1-2, with TRBD1 matching 9 bases. The CDR3 runs to 15 residues. Germline V gene sequence: CDR1 MDHEN, CDR2 SYDVKM. J lost 2 bases, V lost 3 bases, and 4 bases had no gene match. This CDR3 reads CASSLTGTGNYGYTF. Here the CDR3 DNA reads TGTGCCAGCAGTTTGACCGGGACAGGGAACTATGGCTACACCTTC.

With respect to this clonotype: An end of the junction differs from the germline gene, which may be a read error. The chain is built from TRBV14 and TRBJ2-1; D is undetermined. The CDR3 contains 13 residues. Germline lookup yields CDR1 SGHDN and CDR2 FVKESK. The CDR3 nucleotides read TGTGCCAGCAGCCAAGGACTCCGGAATGGGCAGTTCTTC. Its translation is CASSQGLRNGQFF. Full variable domain (rest looked up from reference TRBV14 and TRBJ2-1): EAGVTQFPSHSVIEKGQTVTLRCDPISGHDNLYWYRRVMGKEIKFLLHFVKESKQDESGMPNNRFLAERTGGTYSTLKVQPAELEDSGVYFCASSQGLRNGQFFGPGTRLTVL.

This clonotype was observed at least ten times. The chain is built from TRBV7-9 and TRBJ1-1; 7 nucleotides match TRBD1. Germline values: CDR1 SEHNR, CDR2 FQNEAQ (reference sequence). The CDR3 consists of 12 residues. The trim removed 0 bases at V and 8 bases at J, leaving 0 bases unmatched. CDR3 DNA: TGTGCCAGCAGCTTAGCGACAGGGGAAGCTTTCTTT. It codes for CASSLATGEAFF.

In DNA form, the CDR3 reads TGTGCCAGCAGAGGGACAGGGGGCAATCAGCCCCAGCATTTT. Encoded protein: CASRGTGGNQPQHF. The V call is TRBV6-1, the J call TRBJ1-5; 10 bases line up with TRBD1. The V gene end was trimmed by 6 bases and the J gene end by 2 bases; junction bases not matched to a gene: 1. Germline V CDR1 and CDR2: MNHNS, SASEGT. CDR3 length: 14 amino acids.

The CDR3 nucleotides are TGCAGCACCCAGATTAGCGGGAGTTGGAATGAGCAGTTCTTC. It specifies CSTQISGSWNEQFF. The gene calls are TRBV29-1 and TRBJ2-1; 9 bases fit TRBD2. Germline assignment: CDR1 SQVTM and CDR2 ANQGSEA. The V segment lost 8 bases and the J segment 7 bases; nucleotides outside the gene matches: 12. This CDR3 spans 14 amino acids.

This clonotype was counted ten times or more. This chain joins TRBV29-1 and TRBJ1-1, with 8 nucleotides matching TRBD1. The germline V gene has CDR1 SQVTM and CDR2 ANQGSEA. The V gene end was trimmed by 6 bases and the J gene end by 7 bases; junction bases not matched to a gene: 7. The CDR3 loop spans 12 amino acids. CDR3: CSVGDRGYEAFF. CDR3 nucleotide sequence: TGCAGCGTAGGAGACAGGGGTTATGAAGCTTTCTTT.

The chain carries TRBV19 and TRBJ1-1; TRBD1 matches 9 bases. J gave up 4 bases and V 5 bases, and 8 bases lay outside the gene matches. The CDR3 runs 15 residues. Germline CDR1 LNHDA, CDR2 SQIVND (reference sequence). In DNA, the CDR3 is TGTGCCAGTAGTGCTTCCGGGACAGGGCGCACTGAAGCTTTCTTT. Its translation is CASSASGTGRTEAFF.

The chain carries TRBV2 and TRBJ2-5; TRBD2 aligns across 11 bases. Per the germline V gene, CDR1 is SNHLY and CDR2 is FYNNEI. This CDR3 region has 15 residues. V shed 6 bases, J shed 5 bases, and the junction held 8 bases outside the gene matches. The CDR3 spells CASRKLAGVRETQYF. The DNA for the CDR3 is TGTGCCAGCAGAAAACTAGCGGGAGTTCGGGAGACCCAGTACTTC.